This T cell receptor beta chain was identified during a study of T-cell reconstitution after alpha-beta-depleted transplantation in children. The CDR3 sequence is 14 residues long. The V end was cut by 5 bases, the J end by 8 bases, with 18 bases between. Germline lookup yields CDR1 SGHVS and CDR2 FQNEAQ. This clonotype was observed a handful of times. Unique molecular identifiers were used in preparing the TCRbeta library. TCRdb ran MiXCR on the PCR reads and lists one entry per CDR3 protein. Of about half a million distinct CDR3 sequences in the sample, under 15% were seen once. Sample: PBMCs from the stem cell graft donor, taken from the stem cell graft. J is TRBJ1-2 and V is TRBV7-8; tentatively, D is TRBD1 (6 bases). The sequence was collected from a human donor who donated a stem cell graft to a child with combined immunodeficiency. The CDR3, as DNA: TGTGCCAGCAGCCCTGGACAGCAGGGGTGGGGCTACACCTTC. Translated: CASSPGQQGWGYTF.